This T cell receptor (beta chain) derives from a study of blood T cells in healthy people across ages. V lost 6 bases, J lost 4 bases, and 12 bases lay in between. This CDR3 is built from 12 residues. Germline loops: CDR1 SQVTM, CDR2 ANQGSEA. A J-beta primer mix and a sample-barcoded 5' primer were used in a second PCR of about 7 to 12 cycles. One entry per CDR3 protein, called by TCRdb with MiXCR from the 5' RACE reads. The repertoire consists of approximately 730,000 distinct CDR3 sequences, with roughly 47% occurring once and the leading ten covering roughly 19%. The TCR originated in a woman aged 55-70 years in good health. The sample comprised blood. V gene TRBV29-1 combines with J gene TRBJ2-5; D might be TRBD2 (5 bases). Here the CDR3 DNA reads TGCAGCGTGGACTTCGGAGGAGAGACCCAGTACTTC. It translates to CSVDFGGETQYF.